Shown below are 25 T cell receptor beta chains from a single sample sequenced in a study of blood T cell repertoires in COVID-19. Method: immunoSEQ multiplex PCR; TCRdb's copy keeps in-frame clones and lacks some. The sample lists about 150,000 clones; roughly 80% were seen once. Sequenced sample: peripheral blood. These receptors all stem from a woman aged 55-75 years with COVID-19, enrolled during active disease.

The CDR3 is CASSLIGTLADTQYF. CDR3 coding DNA: TGTGCCAGCAGCTTGATCGGGACACTTGCAGATACGCAGTATTTT. The V gene is TRBV7-9, the J gene TRBJ2-3; the D gene is possibly TRBD1 (6 bases). The V end lost 3 bases, the J end lost 4 bases, and 14 bases lay between the germline ends. From germline, CDR1 is SEHNR and CDR2 FQNEAQ (reference sequence). This CDR3 contains 15 residues.

This chain connects TRBV7-9 to TRBJ1-1; TRBD1 might be the D (5 bases). V shed 5 bases and J shed 4 bases, with 20 bases lying between them. The CDR3 runs 16 residues. Germline assignment: CDR1 SEHNR and CDR2 FQNEAQ (reference sequence). The CDR3, as DNA: TGTGCCAGCAGCCCCCGACAGTCCCGGGAGGCCACTGAAGCTTTCTTT. This translates into CASSPRQSREATEAFF.

J is TRBJ1-2 and V is TRBV7-3, with D possibly being TRBD1 (6 bases). V lost 2 bases, J lost 3 bases, and 13 bases lay in between. Germline V gives CDR1 SGHTA, CDR2 FQGTGA. The CDR3 covers 15 residues. CDR3 residues: CASSLRAGDDYGYTF. CDR3 DNA: TGTGCCAGCAGCTTACGAGCAGGGGACGACTATGGCTACACCTTC.

The chain combines TRBV3-1 (or the pseudogene TRBV3-2) with TRBJ2-3; 13 nucleotides line up with TRBD2. This CDR3 is built from 20 residues. Per the germline V gene, CDR1 is LGHDT and CDR2 is YNNKEL (reference sequence). V was clipped by 0 bases and J by 3 bases; unmatched bases: 12. CDR3 region: CASSQEGRLAGGRKTDTQYF. The CDR3 region has the DNA TGTGCCAGCAGCCAAGAAGGGAGACTAGCGGGGGGTAGGAAAACAGATACGCAGTATTTT.

This clone was counted once. The chain joins TRBV5-8 to TRBJ2-1; perhaps TRBD1 as D (5 bases). Looked up from germline, CDR1 is SGHTS and CDR2 is YDEGEE. This CDR3 has 16 amino acids. Trimming took off 1 base at V and 2 bases at J, with 13 bases between the two ends. The CDR3 is CASSLILVGAYNEQFF. In nucleotides, the CDR3 is TGTGCCAGCAGCTTGATCCTTGTAGGGGCCTACAATGAGCAGTTCTTC.

This chain joins TRBV2 and TRBJ1-3, with 7 bases fitting TRBD1. CDR3 length: 15 amino acids. The J segment lost 0 bases and the V segment lost 1 base, leaving 0 bases of the junction unmatched. Germline assignment: CDR1 SNHLY and CDR2 FYNNEI. The CDR3 is CASSEGTGSGNTIYF. The CDR3 DNA sequence: TGTGCCAGCAGTGAAGGGACAGGCTCTGGAAACACCATATATTTT.

The genes are TRBV5-1 and TRBJ2-2; TRBD1 matches at 8 bases. Germline V lookup: CDR1 SGHRS, CDR2 YFSETQ. The CDR3 is 16 amino acids. Trimming took 1 base from V and 10 from J; bases not matched to a gene: 12. The CDR3 loop is CASSLWSGGVTTELFF. In DNA form, the CDR3 reads TGCGCCAGCAGCTTGTGGTCAGGGGGCGTGACGACGGAGCTGTTTTTT. The whole variable domain, remainder taken from reference TRBV5-1 and TRBJ2-2, is KAGVTQTPRYLIKTRGQQVTLSCSPISGHRSVSWYQQTPGQGLQFLFEYFSETQRNKGNFPGRFSGRQFSNSRSEMNVSTLELGDSALYLCASSLWSGGVTTELFFGEGSRLTVL.

The chain carries TRBV5-1 and TRBJ1-4, with unresolved D. With 1 base removed from V and 0 bases from J, the gap between germline ends came to 4 bases. CDR3 length: 14 amino acids. Germline V lookup: CDR1 SGHRS, CDR2 YFSETQ. This CDR3 is CASSLTATNEKLFF. The CDR3 bases are TGCGCCAGCAGCTTGACAGCAACTAATGAAAAACTGTTTTTT.

V gene TRBV9 combines with J gene TRBJ1-1; no clear D gene. The CDR3 is 14 amino acids. In germline, CDR1 is SGDLS, CDR2 YYNGEE. V lost 0 bases, J lost 2 bases, and 8 bases lay in between. As DNA, the CDR3 is TGTGCCAGCAGCGTAGTTGAGGGAAACACTGAAGCTTTCTTT. Its protein product is CASSVVEGNTEAFF.

This rearrangement joins TRBV5-1 to TRBJ2-7, with D maybe TRBD1 (5 bases). V was shortened by 0 bases and J by 3 bases, with 10 bases between the two germline ends. This CDR3 contains 14 residues. The germline CDR1 and CDR2 sequences are SGHRS and YFSETQ. The CDR3 DNA reads TGCGCCAGCAGCTTGGGAGCAGGGATCTACGAGCAGTACGTC. It is translated as CASSLGAGIYEQYV.

The chain recombines TRBV3-1 (or the pseudogene TRBV3-2) with TRBJ1-2, with 8 bases lining up with TRBD1. Germline V lookup: CDR1 LGHDT, CDR2 YNNKEL (reference sequence). This CDR3 has 13 amino acids. V dropped 5 bases and J dropped 8; count of bases not matched to a gene: 7. CDR3 sequence reads: CASSRTDREGYTF. The CDR3 DNA is TGTGCCAGCAGCAGAACGGACAGGGAAGGCTACACCTTC.

The chain couples TRBV7-5 to TRBJ2-2; the table's D call of TRBD1 was not tested on the DNA. TRBV7-5 is shown as a pseudogene. The CDR3 has 14 residues. The CDR3 reads CARSLTQGPGELFF. CDR3 in DNA: TGTGCCAGAAGCTTGACACAGGGTCCCGGGGAGCTGTTTTTT.

This chain connects TRBV5-1 to TRBJ1-1; maybe TRBD1 (6 bases). Germline CDR1 is SGHRS and CDR2 is YFSETQ. Trimming removed 0 bases from V and 4 bases from J, with 13 bases in between. The CDR3 is 15 residues long. The CDR3 loop is CASSLVDRPGTEAFF. The CDR3 bases are TGCGCCAGCAGCTTGGTAGACAGGCCGGGCACTGAAGCTTTCTTT.

The V and J genes are TRBV5-8 and TRBJ1-3; 7 bases map to TRBD1. The CDR3 loop spans 15 amino acids. V gave up 3 bases and J gave up 4 bases; unmatched junction bases: 7. Germline CDR1 and CDR2: SGHTS and YDEGEE. The CDR3 region is CASSWAPDRGNTIYF. The CDR3 DNA is TGTGCCAGCAGCTGGGCTCCGGACAGGGGAAACACCATATATTTT.

This clone was found a few times. The chain carries TRBV6-6 and TRBJ2-7; 8 nucleotides agree with TRBD1. Germline V gene data show CDR1 as MNHNY and CDR2 as SVGAGI (reference sequence). V shed 5 bases and J 0 bases; nucleotides not matched to a gene: 12. The CDR3 totals 17 residues. As DNA, the CDR3 is TGTGCCAGCAGTCCCCGCTTAAGACAGGGGAGCTCCTACGAGCAGTACTTC. It codes for CASSPRLRQGSSYEQYF.

This chain connects TRBV11-2 to TRBJ2-5; 13 nucleotides match TRBD2. Trimming removed 5 bases from V and 5 bases from J; junction bases left unmatched: 8. The CDR3 totals 16 residues. Germline CDR1 and CDR2: SGHAT and FQNNGV. For the CDR3, the DNA is TGTGCCAGCAGCCCCTGGACTAGCGGGAGTTCGGAGACCCAGTACTTC. Translated: CASSPWTSGSSETQYF.

The J gene is TRBJ2-6, the V gene TRBV5-6, with D possibly TRBD1 on 5 matching bases. There are 16 residues in the CDR3. V lost 6 bases and J 2 bases, leaving 15 bases between the germline ends. Germline CDR1 reads SGHDT; CDR2 reads YYEEEE. CDR3 nucleotides: TGTGCCAGCAAGGTGGACACGAGGACTGGGGCCAACGTCCTGACTTTC. Amino acids: CASKVDTRTGANVLTF.

The chain joins TRBV19 to TRBJ1-4; TRBD1 matches at 9 bases. The CDR3 runs 14 residues. V shed 6 bases and J 10 bases; nucleotides not matched to a gene: 9. CDR1 and CDR2 from the germline V gene are LNHDA and SQIVND (reference sequence). As DNA, the CDR3 is TGTGCCAGTAGATCCATGGGACAGGGTCGAAAACTGTTTTTT. Its translation is CASRSMGQGRKLFF.

V gene TRBV7-8 combines with J gene TRBJ1-4; TRBD1 matches 8 bases. CDR1 and CDR2 from the germline V gene are SGHVS and FQNEAQ. The CDR3 is 12 amino acids. The ends lost 7 bases at V and 10 bases at J; junction bases unmatched: 5. The CDR3 DNA sequence: TGTGCCAGCACCGGACAGGGCGGAAAACTGTTTTTT. Translating gives CASTGQGGKLFF.

V and J are TRBV25-1 and TRBJ2-5; 9 bases are shared with TRBD2. Germline CDR1 reads MGHDK; CDR2 reads SYGVNS. This CDR3 has 15 amino acids. The ends lost 5 bases at V and 3 bases at J; junction bases unmatched: 7. The chain's CDR3 is CASSIGGGGKETQYF. In DNA form, the CDR3 reads TGTGCCAGCAGTATAGGCGGGGGGGGCAAAGAGACCCAGTACTTC.

This rearrangement joins TRBV6-1 to TRBJ2-7; 7 bases map to TRBD1. The CDR3 loop spans 16 amino acids. Germline assignment: CDR1 MNHNS and CDR2 SASEGT. With 4 bases clipped from V and 2 bases from J, the junction kept 11 bases outside the gene matches. The CDR3 region has the DNA TGTGCCAGCAGTGGAAACCCTTTTACAGGGGCCTACGAGCAGTACGTC. Protein product: CASSGNPFTGAYEQYV.

This clone was seen a handful of times. The genes are TRBV7-3 and TRBJ1-2; D is possibly TRBD1 (5 bases). The CDR3 consists of 13 residues. With 2 bases removed from V and 4 bases from J, the gap between germline ends came to 8 bases. Germline CDR1 and CDR2: SGHTA and FQGTGA. The CDR3 sequence: CASSLHDSYGYTF. In DNA form, the CDR3 reads TGTGCCAGCAGCTTACACGACAGCTATGGCTACACCTTC.

In this sample, this clone turned up many times. The rearrangement links TRBV2 to TRBJ1-5; possibly TRBD1 for D (5 bases). V was trimmed by 4 bases and J by 0 bases, leaving 10 bases between them. Germline V gives CDR1 SNHLY, CDR2 FYNNEI. The length of the CDR3 is 15 residues. Written as DNA, the CDR3 is TGTGCCAGCAGTGGACAGTCTTATAGCAATCAGCCCCAGCATTTT. This translates into CASSGQSYSNQPQHF. Drawing the rest from reference TRBV2 and TRBJ1-5, the complete variable domain is EPEVTQTPSHQVTQMGQEVILRCVPISNHLYFYWYRQILGQKVEFLVSFYNNEISEKSEIFDDQFSVERPDGSNFTLKIRSTKLEDSAMYFCASSGQSYSNQPQHFGDGTRLSIL.

The chain uses TRBV6-5 and TRBJ1-2; TRBD1 is a possible D gene (5 bases). This CDR3 contains 13 residues. Trimming took off 6 bases at V and 7 bases at J, with 15 bases between the two ends. CDR1 MNHEY and CDR2 SVGAGI come from the germline V gene. This CDR3 is CASSARDLFGYTF. CDR3 sequence (DNA): TGTGCCAGCAGCGCCAGGGACTTGTTTGGCTACACCTTC.

The chain couples TRBV6-6 to TRBJ1-1; a possible D gene is TRBD1 (5 bases). CDR1 is MNHNY and CDR2 is SVGAGI in the germline V gene (reference sequence). There are 14 residues in the CDR3. The V gene lost 4 bases and the J gene lost 1 base, with 10 bases spanning the gap. The CDR3 DNA sequence: TGTGCCAGCAGTTGGGGGGAAGCGAACACTGAAGCTTTCTTT. It is translated as CASSWGEANTEAFF.